The clone carrying this T cell receptor (beta chain) was detected many times. Its antigen is undetermined. The source of the sample is a study of human T cells and chemical hapten exposure. General study results and limits: TCRs exceeding 1 in 1000 frequency stayed unchanged with DPC sensitization.

Each cDNA molecule in the library carried unique molecular identifiers. Source study methods: Sequenced samples showed a median of around 93,000 TCRs each, with counts running from approximately 21,000 to 630,000. TCRdb processed the RACE reads anew with MiXCR; each CDR3 protein has one entry. Clone size and V and J calls follow TCRdb, not the original study. Here the sample spans 100,000 to 150,000 distinct CDR3 sequences, approximately 9.1% being singletons. Time point denoted: healthy volunteer bleed at 2 weeks. Total RNA was extracted from unfractionated whole blood. The CDR3 covers 17 residues. Losses at the gene ends were 5 bases for V and 2 bases for J; bases not matched to a gene: 14.

What was sequenced was whole blood. The clonotype comes from a male donor in good health. Some clones in this sample may be carry-over from other donors' samples. The J gene is TRBJ1-1, the V gene TRBV12-3 or TRBV12-4; 7 nucleotides match TRBD1. The CDR3 region has the DNA TGTGCCAGCAGTCCCCGGACAGGTTGGAAGACTAACACTGAAGCTTTCTTT. Its translation: CASSPRTGWKTNTEAFF.